This T cell receptor beta chain was sequenced for a study of blood T cell repertoires in COVID-19. Study-level information: Nucleic acid was either cDNA or gDNA, and it came from T cells, B-cell-depleted T cells, or PBMCs.

In the study's own analysis: Cell counts per sample came from amplifying reference gene primers. Profiling relied on immunoSEQ multiplex PCR, and the TCRdb table lists in-frame clones only, not all of them. Clone size and V and J calls were adopted from that table, with D and trimming inferred from the DNA. The data show approximately 220,000 clones, about nine tenths seen once. Germline V gives CDR1 SGHRS, CDR2 YFSETQ. The CDR3 is made up of 16 amino acids. V lost 2 bases to trimming and J lost 2 bases; unmatched junction nucleotides: 5. The sequenced sample consisted of peripheral blood. V is TRBV5-1 and J is TRBJ2-3, with TRBD1 identical over 10 bases. This TCR was recovered from a man aged 50-60 years with acute or convalescent COVID-19. As DNA, the CDR3 is TGCGCCAGCAGCTTAGCCGGGACAGGGGACACAGATACGCAGTATTTT. Its protein is CASSLAGTGDTDTQYF.